The T cell receptor (beta chain) under discussion was sequenced for a study of STAT3 mutations in large granular lymphocyte leukemia (dated by TCRdb to about 2019). About the full investigation: In roughly half of the longitudinally sequenced T-LGLL patients, canonical activating STAT3 mutations were detected. Over half of the T-LGLL patients were given one or more immunosuppressive therapy regimens, and 40% of the treated patients had a hematologic response. To reconstruct clonal hierarchy and dynamics, serial deep sequencing of TCRbeta CDR3 and STAT3 was performed in patients with T-cell large granular lymphocyte leukemia. From an initial cohort of about 220 LGL patients, around 20 representative T-LGLL cases were chosen for longitudinal sequencing of TCRbeta and STAT3. As controls within the study, a couple of patients with natural killer LGL leukemia were also sequenced longitudinally. Patients were sequenced at approximately 4 time points on average, with the number of samplings per patient ranging from 2 to 8.

A few counts support this clone. Its target antigen remains unknown. No much larger clonotype is one base removed from it; base qualities were not supplied. The same DNA, extracted from blood mononuclear cells, served for both TCR sequencing and STAT3 sequencing. What the authors observed across the whole study: The linking of therapy response to changes in TCR clonal burden was complicated by variable intervals between samplings and differing treatment regimens. Because codominant clonotypes persisted in some patients, a small but highly pathogenic clone may have been missed. TCR clonotype switching after therapy was seen in about 35% of the 18 patients, with all newly emerging clones being STAT3 wild type. At least one immunodominant TCRbeta clonotype was present in every T-LGLL patient, and multiple immunodominant subclonotypes appeared in about half of the T-LGLL patients. In several patients, dominant TCR clone burden exceeded STAT3 mutant burden, suggesting STAT3 mutation arose secondarily within a pre-expanded clone. Because no samples were available when a clone first appeared, clonal expansion had to be inferred from samplings taken at other points.

TCRbeta libraries were sequenced on an Illumina MiSeq, and an average of about 40,773 productive templates per sample was obtained. Using multiplex PCR amplification, the immunoSEQ assay generated the TCRbeta CDR3 libraries. The study's processing was this. Following a previously defined approach, repertoire diversity was calculated, and values close to 0 point to extremely monoclonal samples. The table was pulled from immuneACCESS by TCRdb, which kept in-frame rearrangements only. Such tables lose some clones; where checked, under half of the loss comes from unresolved V genes, and the rest has no known cause. The DNA gave D and trimming, while V, J and clone size come from that table. The sample yields more than 2,000 clones; 49% were counted once. 55% of the sample rests with the top ten. Germline trimming amounts to 8 bases on V and 3 bases on J, with 10 as the count of junction bases outside the gene matches. The CDR3, cysteine through phenylalanine, is 15 amino acids long. Of the read, only the CDR3 DNA is kept; its 45 bases are in frame from base 1. The germline V gene (reference sequence) yields MNHEY for CDR1 and SMNVEV for CDR2.

This receptor chain uses TRBV27 and TRBJ1-2; 9 of the junction bases match TRBD1. The clonotype originates from a man between 60 and 70 years old with T-cell large granular lymphocyte leukemia. Some clones in this sample may be carry-over from other donors' samples. The age is the age at diagnosis. The source material was peripheral blood mononuclear cells. The bases read TGTGCCAGCCCCCCAACCCGGACAGGGGACTATGGCTACACCTTC. This gives the protein CASPPTRTGDYGYTF.